Listed below are T cell receptor beta chains from one sample, sequenced in a study of shared clonotypes between healthy human individuals. This table comes from immunoSEQ multiplex PCR, and its TCRdb copy is limited to in-frame clones, with some not included. The sample shows about 2.4 million clones, more than 85% of them seen only once. Sequences were obtained from naive CD4+ T cells from PBMCs. Receptor source: a man aged 18 to 30 in good health. Some clones in this sample may be carry-over from other donors' samples. CDR3s include the opening cysteine and the closing phenylalanine or tryptophan. D genes are given only for firm matches. A row's size may be missing; if present it is once, few, many or a size class.

NA,TRBJ1-1,NA,TRBV28,TGTGCCAGCCGTCCAATTTGGCGGGACTCAAACACTGAAGCTTTCTTT,CASRPIWRDSNTEAFF
NA,TRBJ2-7,TRBD1,TRBV2,TGTGCCAGCAACGCGCCGGACAGGTACCCCTACGAGCAGTACTTC,CASNAPDRYPYEQYF
NA,TRBJ2-2,NA,TRBV25-1,TGTGCCAGCGACGGGGCAGGGCACACCGGGGAGCTGTTTTTT,CASDGAGHTGELFF
NA,TRBJ1-1,TRBD1,TRBV7-9,TGTGCCAGCAGCTTACCTTATGGACAGGGCGAAAAAGCTTTCTTT,CASSLPYGQGEKAFF
NA,TRBJ1-5,NA,TRBV5-5,TGTGCCAGCAGCTTGGGATCGGGGTATCAGCCCCAGCATTTT,CASSLGSGYQPQHF
once,TRBJ2-2,NA,TRBV30,TGTGCCTGCGGTTGGGGGGAGCTGTTTTTT,CACGWGELFF
NA,TRBJ2-7,NA,TRBV11-2,TGTGCCAGCAGCTTAGATAGGGCCAGAGCCTACGAGCAGTACTTC,CASSLDRARAYEQYF
NA,TRBJ2-1,NA,TRBV5-1,TGCGCCAGCAGCCAATTAACAGGGTACAATGAGCAGTTCTTC,CASSQLTGYNEQFF
NA,TRBJ1-3,NA,TRBV6-6,TGTGCCAGCAGCGTAGCGGGGGGAAACACCATATATTTT,CASSVAGGNTIYF
NA,TRBJ1-1,NA,TRBV10-1,TGCGCCAGCAGTGAGTCGGCAGGGAGGGACACTGAAGCTTTCTTT,CASSESAGRDTEAFF
NA,TRBJ2-7,NA,TRBV6-1,TGTGCCAGCAGTGAAGGGTTAGGGAGCTACGAGCAGTACTTC,CASSEGLGSYEQYF
NA,TRBJ2-7,NA,TRBV27,TGTGCCAGCAGTTTAGGGCCCAGGTCCCCAAAGCAGTACTTC,CASSLGPRSPKQYF
NA,TRBJ2-7,NA,TRBV6-1,TGTGCCAGCAGTCTGGACTCCCACTCCGACGAGCAGTACTTC,CASSLDSHSDEQYF
NA,TRBJ2-1,TRBD2,TRBV19,TGTGCCAGTAGTCGGGCGGGAGGCTCCCCTGAGCAGTTCTTC,CASSRAGGSPEQFF
NA,TRBJ2-7,NA,TRBV5-1,TGCGCCAGCAGCCCTCGTCCCGGGACCCTCTCGGACGAGCAGTACTTC,CASSPRPGTLSDEQYF
NA,TRBJ1-2,NA,TRBV2,TGTGCCAGCAGTGAACGGGGTTATGGCTACACCTTC,CASSERGYGYTF
once,TRBJ2-3,NA,TRBV9,TGTGCCAGCAGCGTGGTGGGTGCTACAGATACGCAGTATTTT,CASSVVGATDTQYF
NA,TRBJ2-3,TRBD2,TRBV5-1,TGCGCCAGCAGCTTGGAAGCGGGAGGGGGCCCAGATACGCAGTATTTT,CASSLEAGGGPDTQYF
NA,TRBJ2-1,NA,TRBV6-1,TGTGCCACCTCGCCCCCCCGGTACACAACCAATGAGCAGTTCTTC,CATSPPRYTTNEQFF
NA,TRBJ2-1,TRBD1,TRBV7-3,TGTGCCAGCAGCCAGACAGGGAAAAGGTCCGAGCAGTTCTTC,CASSQTGKRSEQFF
NA,TRBJ2-2,NA,TRBV28,TGTGCCAGCAGGCGGGGCAGGGAGGTAAACACCGGGGAGCTGTTTTTT,CASRRGREVNTGELFF
NA,TRBJ2-7,NA,TRBV9,TGTGCCAGCAGCGTAGTTGTCTTCGGCGAGCAGTACTTC,CASSVVVFGEQYF
NA,TRBJ1-5,TRBD1,TRBV5-6,TGTGCCAGCAGCTTGGGACAGGGGAGCAATCAGCCCCAGCATTTT,CASSLGQGSNQPQHF
NA,TRBJ2-1,NA,TRBV7-2,TGTGCCAGCAGCCGACGACAGGACTCCTACAATGAGCAGTTCTTC,CASSRRQDSYNEQFF
NA,TRBJ1-6,NA,TRBV2,TGTGCCAGCAGTGATGGTTGGGGGGGTTCACCCCTCCACTTT,CASSDGWGGSPLHF
NA,TRBJ2-1,NA,TRBV7-3,TGTGCCAGCAGCCAGGGTGGTGAGCAGTTCTTC,CASSQGGEQFF
once,TRBJ2-7,TRBD2,TRBV28,TGTGCCAGCAGTCCCCGCCGAGCGGGAGGGTACTTC,CASSPRRAGGYF
NA,TRBJ1-1,NA,TRBV18,TGTGCCAGCTCACCACAAAACAGGGAGTTTGCTGAAGCTTTCTTT,CASSPQNREFAEAFF
NA,TRBJ2-7,NA,TRBV5-1,TGCGCCAGCAGCTTGTCTGGACTAAACGAGCAGTACTTC,CASSLSGLNEQYF